The rows below give T cell receptor beta chains drawn from one sample of a study of T cells in localized non-small cell lung cancer. Using immunoSEQ multiplex PCR, the repertoire was profiled, and TCRdb retains in-frame clones only, with some absent. The data hold around 78,000 clones, with 80% observed a single time. Sequencing used peripheral blood, obtained before any cancer treatment. The receptors originated from a female donor older than 55 with stage I lung adenocarcinoma. Each CDR3 is given with its conserved first and last residue. Fields, in order: V gene, CDR3 protein.

TRBV11-1,CAVLGREGTEAFF
TRBV6-6,CASSSPGTGKTQYF
TRBV28,CASSTPTAYEQYF
TRBV7-2,CASSPSGTGVVYTF
TRBV19,CASSLDRGSTDTQYF
TRBV29-1,CSVESPQGGTEAFF
TRBV5-6,CASANPQFPGANVLTF
TRBV28,CASSFPRQGLTASTDTQYF
TRBV2,CASSEKTVQGGYEQYF
TRBV5-4,CASSQPLNTEAFF
TRBV7-9,CASSLSGLAFTDTQYF
TRBV11-3,CASSFSAGRGTDTQYF
TRBV6-5,CASTLPSYEQYF
TRBV15,CATSRDPPGGDGADTQYF
TRBV4-3,CASSQTSRENTEAFF
TRBV19,CASSMSPGRRWDGYTF
TRBV9,CASSVDLGLGNTIYF